This T cell receptor beta chain appears in the sequencing data of a study of cytomegalovirus exposure and HLA in healthy donors. The study ran its PCR with 60 Vbeta and 13 Jbeta primers. Here immunoSEQ multiplex PCR was the method, and the copy in TCRdb shows in-frame clones only, minus some. This sample has tens of thousands of clones; 77% occur once, and the top ten carry roughly 3.5%. This clone was detected once. Germline CDR1 reads SNHLY; CDR2 reads FYNNEI. The CDR3 contains 16 residues. Trimming removed 7 bases from V and 5 bases from J; junction bases left unmatched: 14. Sequencing was done on a sample of PBMCs. This clonotype was sampled from a man aged 30 to 45 in good health and CMV-seronegative. The chain couples TRBV2 to TRBJ2-3, with 8 bases fitting TRBD2. The CDR3 region is CASTELSRGGLDTQYF. The CDR3, as DNA: TGTGCCAGCACCGAACTTAGTCGCGGGGGGCTAGATACGCAGTATTTT. The full variable domain, rest sourced from reference TRBV2 and TRBJ2-3, is EPEVTQTPSHQVTQMGQEVILRCVPISNHLYFYWYRQILGQKVEFLVSFYNNEISEKSEIFDDQFSVERPDGSNFTLKIRSTKLEDSAMYFCASTELSRGGLDTQYFGPGTRLTVL.